This T cell receptor (beta chain) was recorded in a study of post-analysis software for immune sequencing data. Study conclusions and caveats: TRBV5-6, TRBV5-1 and TRBV20-1 belonged to a set of a few TRBV segments that were more frequent in patients than controls.

The CDR3 extends over 16 amino acids. Germline V lookup: CDR1 SGHDN, CDR2 FVKESK. Turning to this clonotype: Antigen: not known. A read error may produce the germline difference seen at one junction end.

The TCR beta cDNA libraries contained unique molecular identifiers. Between about 1 and 10 million T cells gave rise to 450,000 to 650,000 cDNA molecules. TCRdb re-derived calls from the PCR reads in MiXCR, one entry per CDR3 protein. In the table there are 430,000 or so distinct CDR3 sequences, about 40% of which are singletons. Sequenced sample: blood. The receptor's source is a girl aged 2-10 years with multiple sclerosis. The gene calls are TRBV14 and TRBJ2-7; D assignment may be TRBD1 or TRBD2 (5 bases each). The CDR3 sequence: CAGSQLGGTGSYEQYF. The CDR3 bases are TGTGCCGGCAGCCAGCTCGGTGGGACCGGCTCCTACGAGCAGTACTTC.